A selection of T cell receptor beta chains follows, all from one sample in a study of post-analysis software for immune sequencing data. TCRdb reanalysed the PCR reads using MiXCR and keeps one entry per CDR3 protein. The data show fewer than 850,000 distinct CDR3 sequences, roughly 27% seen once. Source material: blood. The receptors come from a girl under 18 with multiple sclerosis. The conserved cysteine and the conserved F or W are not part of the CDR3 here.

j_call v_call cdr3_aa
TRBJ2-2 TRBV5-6 ASSFVDRNTGELF
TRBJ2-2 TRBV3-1 ASSQARGRTTGELF
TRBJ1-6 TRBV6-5 ASSYPTSLGYSPLH
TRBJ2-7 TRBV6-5 ASSYSGGGIPSEQY
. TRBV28 ASISPGQGVETQY
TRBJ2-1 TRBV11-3 ASSWGGQVPNEQF
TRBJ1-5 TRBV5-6 ASSLSGGFNQPQH
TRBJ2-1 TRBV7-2 ASSSTTSGRGEQF
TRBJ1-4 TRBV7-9 ASRRLRGQGTGRGDEKLF
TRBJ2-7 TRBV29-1 SVPGGPSYEQY
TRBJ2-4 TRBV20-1 SATRVGAKNIQY
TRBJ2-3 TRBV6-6 ASSDPKDTQY
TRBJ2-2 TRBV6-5 ASRKRQGANTGELF
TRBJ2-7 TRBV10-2 ASRQGSGYEQY
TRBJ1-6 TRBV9 ASSVDPLSPLH
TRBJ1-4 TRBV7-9 ASSYWGRREKLF
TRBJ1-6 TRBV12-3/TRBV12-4 ASSSAKRGPNSPLH
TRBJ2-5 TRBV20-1 SAMTSQETQY
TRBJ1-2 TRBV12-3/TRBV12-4 ASSPSTVIYGHT
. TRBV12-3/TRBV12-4 ASGDPGQVVHEQY
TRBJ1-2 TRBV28 ASSSEGEIYGYT
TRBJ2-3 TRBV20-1 SAPQTQRERDTQY
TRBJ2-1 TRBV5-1 ASSGGTGAYNEQF
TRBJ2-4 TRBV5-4 ASTRTGKSNEQY
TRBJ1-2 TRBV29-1 SVGDEGGRRYGYT
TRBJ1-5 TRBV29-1 SVVVGGANQPQH
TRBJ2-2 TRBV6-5 ASGLTGGNTGELF
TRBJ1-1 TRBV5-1 ASTRGANTEAF
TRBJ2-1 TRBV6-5 ASSLTPGQRFNEQF
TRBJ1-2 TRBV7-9 ASSQPKTGTNYGYT
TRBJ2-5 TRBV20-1 SANRVAGSFRQETQY
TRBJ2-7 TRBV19 AHDREGEQY
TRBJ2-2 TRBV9 ASSAVFPRSGTSGMAGELF
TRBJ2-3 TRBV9 ASSPQFLSTDTQY
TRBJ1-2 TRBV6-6 ASGPRGDNYGYT
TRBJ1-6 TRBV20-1 SARLNRDSPLH
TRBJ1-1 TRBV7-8 ASSSQVNTEAF
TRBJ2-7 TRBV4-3 ASSQAWGGIYEQY
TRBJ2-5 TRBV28 ASSQTLPLADQETQY
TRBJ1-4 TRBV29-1 SGTGTAEKRF
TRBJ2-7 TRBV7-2 ASSLPGGYYEQY
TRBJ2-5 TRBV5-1 ASTLRPSQETQY